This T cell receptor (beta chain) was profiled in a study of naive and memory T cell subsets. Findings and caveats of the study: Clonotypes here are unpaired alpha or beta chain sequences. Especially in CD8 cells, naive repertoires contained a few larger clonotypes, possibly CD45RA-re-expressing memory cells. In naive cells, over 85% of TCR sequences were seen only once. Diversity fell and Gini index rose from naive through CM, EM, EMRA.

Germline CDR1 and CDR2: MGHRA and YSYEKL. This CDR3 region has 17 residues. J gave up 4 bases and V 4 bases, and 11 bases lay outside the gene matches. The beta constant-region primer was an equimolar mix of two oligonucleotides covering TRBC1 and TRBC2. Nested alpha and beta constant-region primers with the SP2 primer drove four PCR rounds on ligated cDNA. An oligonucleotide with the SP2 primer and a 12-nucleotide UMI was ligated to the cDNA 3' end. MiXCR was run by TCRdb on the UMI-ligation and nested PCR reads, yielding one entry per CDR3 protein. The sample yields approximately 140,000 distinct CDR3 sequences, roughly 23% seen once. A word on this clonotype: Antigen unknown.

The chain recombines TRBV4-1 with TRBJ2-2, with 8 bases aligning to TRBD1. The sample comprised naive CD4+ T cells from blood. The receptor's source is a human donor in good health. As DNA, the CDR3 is TGCGCCAGCAGCCGAGGAGGTGGCAGGGGGCGCACCGGGGAGCTGTTTTTT. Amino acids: CASSRGGGRGRTGELFF.